The text below deals with one T cell receptor beta chain. The entry originates in a study of blood T cell repertoires in COVID-19. Some clones are missing from TCRdb's copy, which holds only in-frame ones; the method was immunoSEQ multiplex PCR. The sample carries approximately 240,000 clones, 75% to 90% recorded once. What was sequenced was PBMCs or T cells enriched from blood (not recorded which). The TCR comes from a woman aged 25-40 years with acute COVID-19.

CDR3 residues: CSVGLAEGYEQYF. The DNA for the CDR3 is TGCAGCGTTGGCCTAGCGGAAGGATACGAGCAGTACTTC. The chain employs TRBV29-1 and TRBJ2-7; 7 positions match TRBD2. This CDR3 is 13 amino acids long. Germline V lookup: CDR1 SQVTM, CDR2 ANQGSEA. Trimming cost V 4 bases and J 4 bases; bases outside gene matches: 7.